This T cell receptor (beta chain) is from a study of T cell responses to AZD1222 COVID-19 vaccine. The length of the CDR3 is 14 residues. Trimming cost V 2 bases and J 4 bases; bases outside gene matches: 3. Looked up from germline, CDR1 is SGHRS and CDR2 is YFSETQ. Profiling relied on immunoSEQ multiplex PCR, and the TCRdb table lists in-frame clones only, not all of them. The table records more than 95,000 clones, approximately 86% of them present only once. This TCR was sampled from an adult who received the MenACWY meningococcal vaccine as a control. The source was peripheral blood, collected 28 days after the second dose of the MenACWY control vaccine. The chain carries TRBV5-1 and TRBJ2-1, with 7 nucleotides matching TRBD1. CDR3 sequence reads: CASSFGTDYNEQFF. In nucleotides, the CDR3 is TGCGCCAGCAGCTTCGGGACAGATTACAATGAGCAGTTCTTC.